Included here is one TCR beta chain sequence, with context. The antigen it recognizes is unknown. Base qualities are not at hand, and no much larger clone is one base apart. V is trimmed back by 8 bases and J by 6 bases, and the junction contains 4 bases that no gene match accounts for. The germline V gene (reference sequence) specifies MNHEY as CDR1 and SMNVEV as CDR2. There are 12 amino acids in the CDR3, from cysteine to phenylalanine inclusive. Only the CDR3 DNA stays, 36 bases, in frame from base 1. The sample comes from a study of cytomegalovirus exposure and HLA in healthy donors (dated by TCRdb to the late 2010s). Regarding the research as a whole: In an earlier analysis of 450 to 750 of the donors, around 290 Gb of sequence data and 117 million unique TCR beta sequences from roughly 180 million T cells were reported. About 300 gigabases of sequencing data and approximately 80 million unique TCR sequences were included in an early release covering roughly 700 HLA-typed donors. Of the roughly 400 genotyped donors, approximately 83% fell in the genetic ancestry cluster associated with self-reported Caucasian donors. The study aimed to test whether signatures of past pathogen exposure could be identified by cataloging public T cell receptors. Using immunosequencing, the study profiled T cell repertoires from 640 or so subjects and related those repertoires to cytomegalovirus serostatus. A separate validation cohort of roughly 120 different subjects was used in addition to the roughly 700-subject first cohort. To predict cytomegalovirus infection status, the study brought together high-throughput TCR immunosequencing, statistical association of individual TCRs with disease status, and machine learning. A later analysis re-examined previously published TCR beta repertoires from more than 650 donors and added high-resolution HLA genotyping to investigate patterns of TCR occurrence. Rather than using new phenotypic data, the later analysis identified candidate immune exposures from TCR beta sequences and from how often those sequences occurred across donors. In an earlier analysis of 550 to 700 of the donors, high-throughput TCR beta sequencing was used to judge whether each TCR beta V gene segment behaved as functional or pseudogenic. Donor age, sex, ethnicity and CMV serostatus were collected together with the repertoire data. A later genetic analysis used genome-wide SNP genotypes for about 65% of the 666 donors, treating that subset as a discovery cohort. Every repertoire in the discovery cohort had been generated on one and the same sequencing platform. Class I and class II HLA loci were covered by the typing at four-digit resolution. The number of donors typed differed by locus, with 629-630 for A, B, C, DRB1 and DQB1, around 560 for DQA1, approximately 580 for DPA1, and 472 for DPB1. About five DR-DQ haplotypes were handled as single units for association and clustering, since linkage in the cohort was strong. Across some 400 genotyped donors of the cohort, an average of approximately 240,000 unique TCR beta nucleotide sequences per donor were sequenced, and about a sixth of those sequences were non-productive. What the research found in general, with its limitations: An association between a missense DCLRE1C variant and V-gene and J-gene trimming of TCR beta chains was found in a later genetic analysis and replicated in an independent cohort. In the study, around 150 TCR beta chains were listed as associated with cytomegalovirus. Three of the identified cytomegalovirus-associated TCR beta chains were confirmed in vitro to be specific for cytomegalovirus antigens. The cohort was sequenced for TCR beta chains only, and without alpha or paired-chain data the features that could be detected were limited. Because the 87-base-pair reads could not distinguish some IMGT-functional V segments, including TRBV6-2 and TRBV6-3, those segments were excluded. Specific HLA alleles were associated with 16,951 TCR beta sequences at a false discovery rate of 0.05 in a later analysis. According to the authors, the approach could potentially be generalized to other disease states and immunological phenotypes. In a later analysis, TCR association rates were found to vary across HLA loci, with the most associated TCRs seen for DRB1 alleles and the fewest for HLA-C alleles. In an earlier analysis of roughly 560 of the donors, most TCR beta V segments were observed in productive rearrangements about 87% or about 30% of the time, broadly matching IMGT annotations. In a later analysis, several top co-occurrence clusters were reported to appear linked to parvovirus B19, influenza, CMV and Epstein-Barr virus. According to a later analysis, most CMV-associated TCR beta chains appeared to be HLA-restricted, and the HLA associations seemed to be driven largely by CMV exposure. Linkage disequilibrium might explain the correlated functional status among segregating V segments, but an unknown experimental factor could not be ruled out. A further reported finding was that TCR beta sequences accurately predicted the HLA-A and HLA-B alleles for most subjects in the first cohort. Most TCR sequences were observed very rarely across donors, whereas some public TCRs were present in many individuals. Because counts were too low, fewer than 20 rarely observed V segments, including chromosome 9 orphons, were excluded from the earlier analysis of 587 of the donors. A cluster of highly shared sequence variants was judged likely to be a technical artifact of the sequencing pipeline. When HLA alleles, especially DR and DQ, strongly co-occurred, TCR associations were difficult to assign to individual alleles. A later genetic analysis reported fewer N-insertions in productive TCRs among donors in an Asian-associated ancestry cluster than the approximately 670-donor mean. Because HLA typing was unavailable for some donors at each locus, only the typed subset was used in association tests. The presence/absence analyses assumed that sequencing depth was roughly uniform across donors, and that assumption may not be true. A later analysis found that HLA-associated TCR beta chains were more clonally expanded and had lower generation probabilities than equally common non-associated chains. The only immune exposure information available for the cohort was CMV serostatus. Cytomegalovirus status was reported to be diagnosed by the classifier with high specificity and sensitivity in both the original and validation cohorts.

Libraries were built with the immunoSEQ multiplex PCR assay. For the multiplex PCR, a mixture combining 60 forward primers for TCR Vbeta segments and 13 reverse primers for TCR Jbeta segments was used. Amplification of the CDR3 region of rearranged TCR beta genes was performed with a multiplex PCR assay on genomic DNA. Amplified TCR beta libraries were sequenced as 87-base-pair reads on the Illumina HiSeq System. As for the authors' bioinformatics: Across the 700 or so repertoires, a later analysis counted approximately 83 million unique TCR beta chains, approximately 12 million of which were shared by at least two donors. Raw reads were error-corrected and collapsed into unique sequences by a nearest-neighbor algorithm in which closely related sequences were merged to remove PCR and sequencing errors. Alignment of CDR3 sequences to IMGT reference sequences was used to assign V, D and J gene segments. For a sequence to be retained, at least a six-nucleotide match to both a V gene segment and a J gene segment was required. Rearrangements were called productive when the CDR3 lacked stop codons and stayed in frame with V and J; all others were non-productive. CDR3 was defined by IMGT convention, running from the second conserved V-encoded cysteine to the conserved J-encoded phenylalanine. In an earlier analysis of more than 550 of the donors, sequences lacking an unambiguous match to a single V gene segment were excluded. In an earlier analysis of a few hundred of the donors, a V segment was called functional when productive rearrangements were above 56.7%, and segregating when the standard deviation between donors exceeded 5%. A statistical classification framework was developed to diagnose cytomegalovirus status using the catalog of TCR beta chain sequences. V and J gene assignment, in a later analysis, came from comparing TCR nucleotide sequences with IMGT/GENE-DB human TR gene sequences. A later analysis assigned CDR3 sequences and most-parsimonious VDJ recombination scenarios with the TCRdist pipeline. In a later analysis, every TCR beta chain was defined by the combination of its CDR3 amino acid sequence and its V-gene family, and reads without a unique V-gene family were dropped. In a later analysis, 500 to 650 highly shared, low-generation-probability nucleotide sequences were removed to address suspected cross-contamination and a sequencing artifact. In a later analysis, a clonal expansion index was calculated for each public chain from normalized within-repertoire ranks of inferred template counts. A later analysis computed generation probabilities with a VDJ recombination model fitted to out-of-frame rearrangements, and checked the results against IGoR. In a later analysis, hypergeometric tests were used to score TCR-TCR, TCR-HLA and TCR-CMV co-occurrence, with a repertoire-size bias correction applied to TCR pairs. To estimate false discovery rates, a later analysis permuted the HLA or CMV assignments 20 times. In a later analysis, co-occurring TCRs were grouped with DBSCAN, and TCRdist sequence similarity was added when clustering was performed within HLA-allele-positive subsets. For co-occurrence clustering, repertoires with fewer than 30,000 or more than 120,000 public chains were excluded, along with a handful of repertoires with anomalous nucleotide sharing. TCRdb stores this immuneACCESS table with in-frame sequences only. Part of the clones is absent; in the studies checked, under half of the shortfall reflects unresolved V genes, and no reason is known for the rest. V and J calls and clone size follow that table, whereas D and trimming were derived from the DNA. The sample includes roughly 160,000 clones, with roughly 80% observed a single time. The leading ten clones occupy about 3.8% of the sample.

In total, approximately 700 healthy bone marrow donors made up the cohort. At the time of sampling, all cohort members were nominally healthy, though unrecorded immune exposures were likely present. The donor tested CMV seropositive and was one of the 289 seropositive cohort members. Each donor provided a peripheral blood sample, and peripheral blood mononuclear cells were used for TCR beta sequencing. Genomic DNA was extracted from the blood cell samples with the Qiagen DNeasy Blood Extraction Kit. This TCR was recovered from a man aged 30 to 45 in good health and CMV-seropositive. The sample taken for sequencing was PBMCs. The rearranged chain carries TRBV27 and TRBJ2-1, with 7 middle bases fitting TRBD2. The base sequence is TGTGCCAGCGGCCCTAGCGGCAATGAGCAGTTCTTC. Its protein product is CASGPSGNEQFF.